Shown below are 23 T cell receptor beta chains from a single sample sequenced in a study of T cells expressing NK-cell markers. For each CDR3 protein, TCRdb gives one entry from its re-call of the 5' RACE reads, without DNA. The sample includes fewer than 400,000 distinct CDR3 sequences. Sequenced input: blood T cells: a sorted CD56 or NKG2C T cell subset, CD4+ or CD8+ T cells, or bulk PBMC T cells (not recorded which). The receptors derive from a woman in her 50s in good health.

The rearrangement links TRBV27 to TRBJ2-4; TCRdb picks TRBD2, but there is no DNA to check that call. Germline CDR1 and CDR2: MNHEY and SMNVEV (reference sequence). This CDR3 contains 16 residues. The CDR3 here is CASSPRAGGPANIQYF.

The chain uses TRBV19 and TRBJ2-2; there is no DNA to check the TCRdb D call of TRBD2. Looked up from germline, CDR1 is LNHDA and CDR2 is SQIVND (reference sequence). This CDR3 region has 18 residues. CDR3 sequence: CASSNSPTSGRPTGELFF.

This chain uses TRBV5-1 with TRBJ2-1; the TCRdb call, TRBD2, lacks DNA for checking. There are 16 residues in the CDR3. Germline V gene data show CDR1 as SGHRS and CDR2 as YFSETQ. The CDR3 region is CASSAGLAGVHPEQFF.

The V call is TRBV7-9, the J call TRBJ2-1. CDR3 length: 14 amino acids. The germline CDR1 and CDR2 sequences are SEHNR and FQNEAQ (reference sequence). CDR3 loop: CASGHSAENNEQFF.

J is TRBJ2-1 and V is TRBV7-9; TCRdb's D gene call, TRBD1, goes unchecked for lack of DNA. Germline V gives CDR1 SEHNR, CDR2 FQNEAQ (reference sequence). This CDR3 has 15 amino acids. The chain's CDR3 is CASTPQQGSYNEQFF. Together with reference TRBV7-9 and TRBJ2-1, the CDR3 gives the full variable domain: DTGVSQNPRHKITKRGQNVTFRCDPISEHNRLYWYRQTLGQGPEFLTYFQNEAQLEKSRLLSDRFSAERPKGSFSTLEIQRTEQGDSAMYLCASTPQQGSYNEQFFGPGTRLTVL.

This chain links TRBV12-3 or TRBV12-4 with TRBJ2-5; TCRdb picks TRBD1, but there is no DNA to check that call. This CDR3 has 15 residues. The CDR3 loop is CASRAGTGSSETQYF.

This sequence joins TRBV5-1 and TRBJ2-6; TCRdb names TRBD2, which stays unverified in the absence of DNA. Germline V gene lookup returns CDR1 SGHRS and CDR2 YFSETQ. The CDR3 length is 15 residues. CDR3 loop: CASSGRTSEANVLTF.

The chain links TRBV3-1 to TRBJ1-2. This CDR3 spans 12 amino acids. CDR1 LGHDT and CDR2 YNNKEL come from the germline V gene (reference sequence). The CDR3 loop is CASSQGLEGYTF.

The chain is built from TRBV20-1 and TRBJ2-5; there is no DNA to check the TCRdb D call of TRBD1. CDR3 length: 14 residues. In germline, CDR1 is DFQATT, CDR2 SNEGSKA (reference sequence). The CDR3 here is CSARWGGSLETQYF.

The J gene is TRBJ1-5, the V gene TRBV20-1; TCRdb proposes TRBD1, but this gene call is untestable without DNA. The V gene's germline CDR1 is DFQATT and CDR2 SNEGSKA (reference sequence). This CDR3 is built from 16 residues. CDR3 in amino acids: CSANSRGQGGNQPQHF.

The chain couples TRBV30 to TRBJ2-4. Germline CDR1 is GTSNPN and CDR2 is SVGIG (reference sequence). The CDR3 sequence is 13 residues long. The CDR3 sequence: CAWSVLVGNIQYF.

The V and J genes are TRBV4-1 and TRBJ2-2. The length of the CDR3 is 11 residues. CDR1 is MGHRA, CDR2 YSYEKL, per germline. The CDR3 protein is CASSDLMELFF.

CDR3 in amino acids: CASSRPRSRGDYNEQFF. V usage is TRBV14 and J usage is TRBJ2-1; TCRdb's assignment of TRBD1 cannot be checked, as there is no DNA. This CDR3 contains 17 residues. Germline V CDR1 and CDR2: SGHDN, FVKESK.

J is TRBJ2-4 and V is TRBV12-3 or TRBV12-4; there is no DNA to check the TCRdb D call of TRBD2. CDR3 length: 14 residues. The CDR3 region is CASTRGGDKNIQYF.

The chain has TRBV7-2 and TRBJ2-1; lacking DNA, the TRBD2 call made by TCRdb goes unchecked. CDR1 SGHTA and CDR2 FQGNSA come from the germline V gene. This CDR3 is built from 15 residues. CDR3 sequence: CASSPWVAAGHEQFF.

The CDR3 spells CASRTYRDGTEAFF. The rearrangement joins TRBV5-1 to TRBJ1-1; TCRdb outputs TRBD1, but without DNA this stays unchecked. Germline V gene lookup returns CDR1 SGHRS and CDR2 YFSETQ. CDR3 length: 14 residues.

The chain joins TRBV5-1 to TRBJ2-5. CDR1 is SGHRS, CDR2 YFSETQ, per germline. CDR3 size: 15 residues. The CDR3 sequence is CASSLEGQLQETQYF. Full variable domain (rest looked up from reference TRBV5-1 and TRBJ2-5): KAGVTQTPRYLIKTRGQQVTLSCSPISGHRSVSWYQQTPGQGLQFLFEYFSETQRNKGNFPGRFSGRQFSNSRSEMNVSTLELGDSALYLCASSLEGQLQETQYFGPGTRLLVL.

The rearrangement joins TRBV18 to TRBJ1-3. Germline V gene lookup returns CDR1 KGHSH and CDR2 LQKENI. The CDR3 spans 14 residues. CDR3 residues: CASSPGTPRNTIYF.

This sequence joins TRBV12-3 or TRBV12-4 and TRBJ2-7; TCRdb outputs TRBD2, but without DNA this stays unchecked. CDR3 length equals 14 residues. CDR3 residues: CASSLARGSSEQYF.

The rearrangement uses TRBV11-3 and TRBJ1-6; TCRdb outputs TRBD1, but without DNA this stays unchecked. This CDR3 contains 15 residues. Germline V lookup: CDR1 SGHNT, CDR2 YENEEA. The chain's CDR3 is CASSRGTGSNSPLHF. Complete variable domain (other parts from reference TRBV11-3 and TRBJ1-6): EAGVVQSPRYKIIEKKQPVAFWCNPISGHNTLYWYLQNLGQGPELLIRYENEEAVDDSQLPKDRFSAERLKGVDSTLKIQPAELGDSAVYLCASSRGTGSNSPLHFGNGTRLTVT.

The chain recombines TRBV14 with TRBJ2-2; TCRdb's D call of TRBD1 is untestable without DNA. The CDR3 is made up of 15 amino acids. Per germline, CDR1 SGHDN and CDR2 FVKESK. CDR3 amino acids: CASSQGQANTGELFF.

The chain couples TRBV7-8 to TRBJ1-5; TCRdb reports TRBD1, a call that lacks DNA to check it against. The CDR3 runs to 15 residues. Germline V lookup: CDR1 SGHVS, CDR2 FQNEAQ. CDR3 in amino acids: CASSLLQVANQPQHF.

The chain recombines TRBV12-3 or TRBV12-4 with TRBJ1-2. This CDR3 has 15 amino acids. The CDR3: CASSPPPGRDYGYTF.